The 27 T cell receptor beta chains listed next were all sequenced from one sample in a study of T cell repertoires in cytomegalovirus infection. From the reads, TCRdb called clonotypes with MiXCR, one entry per CDR3 protein. The sample lists just over 150,000 distinct CDR3 sequences; about 25% were seen once. The sequenced material came from PBMCs. The receptors were sampled from a human donor in good health (CMV status not recorded). Some clones in this sample may be carry-over from other donors' samples.

The chain combines TRBV4-1 with TRBJ1-2; tentative D call: TRBD1 (5 bases). Germline loops: CDR1 MGHRA, CDR2 YSYEKL. This CDR3 region has 15 residues. Trimming cost V 1 base and J 8 bases, with 17 bases left between them. The CDR3 reads CASSQGWGGGEGYTF. CDR3 coding DNA: TGCGCCAGCAGCCAAGGGTGGGGGGGAGGGGAGGGCTACACCTTC.

This clonotype was seen more than once but under ten times. The chain couples TRBV15 to TRBJ1-2, with D maybe TRBD1 (6 bases). This CDR3 has 15 residues. Trimming removed 5 bases from V and 3 bases from J, with 16 bases in between. Germline V gives CDR1 LNHNV, CDR2 YYDKDF (reference sequence). CDR3 protein: CATSPREAGDYGYTF. In DNA form, the CDR3 reads TGTGCCACCAGCCCTAGAGAGGCAGGGGACTATGGCTACACCTTC.

V is TRBV7-2 and J is TRBJ2-7, with 10 bases identical to TRBD1. J gave up 8 bases and V 4 bases, and 11 bases lay outside the gene matches. The CDR3 contains 15 residues. Germline CDR1 SGHTA, CDR2 FQGNSA. CDR3 amino acids: CASSSTGTGVHKQYF. The CDR3 region has the DNA TGTGCCAGCAGCTCCACCGGGACAGGGGTACACAAGCAGTACTTC.

About this clonotype: The junction does not match germline at one end; this may be a read error. The chain carries TRBV28 and TRBJ2-7; 11 bases are a match to TRBD1. The germline V gene has CDR1 MDHEN and CDR2 SYDVKM. The CDR3 totals 14 residues. The CDR3 sequence: CASSFRTGGYEQYF. The DNA of the CDR3 is TGTGCCAGCAGTTTTAGGACAGGGGGCTACGAACAGTACTTC.

This clonotype showed up many times. V is TRBV7-2 and J is TRBJ1-2; 9 bases match TRBD1. Looked up from germline, CDR1 is SGHTA and CDR2 is FQGNSA. This CDR3 region has 14 residues. Germline trimming cut 3 bases from V and 4 bases from J; bases unmatched to any gene: 3. CDR3 sequence (DNA): TGTGCCAGCAGCTTGGGACAGGGTGTCTATGGCTACACCTTC. It codes for CASSLGQGVYGYTF.

This clonotype was observed a few times. This chain connects TRBV24-1 to TRBJ2-5, with 7 nucleotides matching TRBD1. Germline trimming cut 0 bases from V and 0 bases from J; bases unmatched to any gene: 0. This CDR3 is 15 amino acids long. The germline gives CDR1 KGHDR, CDR2 SFDVKD. The CDR3 loop reads CATSDLGQDQETQYF. In DNA form, the CDR3 reads TGTGCCACCAGTGATTTGGGACAGGACCAAGAGACCCAGTACTTC.

There are a few counts of this clonotype. The V call is TRBV7-9, the J call TRBJ2-2; TRBD1 is a possible D gene (6 bases). The germline V gene has CDR1 SEHNR and CDR2 FQNEAQ (reference sequence). The CDR3 spans 16 residues. The ends were cut back, 3 bases at V and 4 bases at J, with 15 bases in the middle. CDR3 amino acids: CASSLASGVTTGELFF. The CDR3, as DNA: TGTGCCAGCAGCTTGGCCTCAGGGGTGACCACCGGGGAGCTGTTTTTT.

The rearrangement joins TRBV11-2 to TRBJ1-5, with 8 positions matching TRBD1. The V gene end was trimmed by 5 bases and the J gene end by 6 bases; junction bases not matched to a gene: 6. The CDR3 has 14 residues. Per germline, CDR1 SGHAT and CDR2 FQNNGV. DNA for the CDR3: TGTGCCAGCAGCCCCGGACAGGGAAGTCAGCCCCAGCATTTT. Encoded protein: CASSPGQGSQPQHF.

This clonotype has at least ten counts. This chain links TRBV7-2 with TRBJ1-1, with 8 positions matching TRBD1. This CDR3 contains 13 residues. Germline CDR1 is SGHTA and CDR2 is FQGNSA. The V and J ends lost 3 bases and 6 bases, in that order; junction bases with no gene match: 3. This CDR3 reads CASSFGQGSEAFF. DNA of the CDR3: TGTGCCAGCAGCTTCGGACAGGGCTCTGAAGCTTTCTTT.

This clonotype was observed at least ten times. CDR3 bases: TGTGCCAGCAGCCAGGGGGTAGCGGGGGGGCCGGGCACAGATACGCAGTATTTT. Amino acids: CASSQGVAGGPGTDTQYF. The genes are TRBV7-2 and TRBJ2-3; 11 nucleotides match TRBD2. CDR1 is SGHTA and CDR2 is FQGNSA in the germline V gene. The CDR3 spans 18 residues. The ends lost 5 bases at V and 1 base at J; junction bases unmatched: 11.

A few counts support this clonotype. The chain has TRBV7-3 and TRBJ2-3, with 13 bases aligning to TRBD2. The germline CDR1 and CDR2 sequences are SGHTA and FQGTGA. J gave up 14 bases and V 4 bases, and 9 bases lay outside the gene matches. The CDR3 runs 14 residues. The CDR3 DNA sequence: TGTGCCAGCAGCTCCCCCGGACTAGCGGGGGACCCGTATTTT. Residues: CASSSPGLAGDPYF.

This clonotype came up many times. J is TRBJ2-5 and V is TRBV7-2; 7 positions match TRBD1. The V gene's germline CDR1 is SGHTA and CDR2 FQGNSA. The CDR3 runs to 14 residues. Trimming removed 7 bases from V and 2 bases from J; junction bases left unmatched: 7. CDR3 region: CASNTGQIQETQYF. The CDR3 bases are TGTGCCAGCAACACGGGACAGATACAAGAGACCCAGTACTTC.

The chain links TRBV19 to TRBJ2-2; 14 bases are shared with TRBD2. The CDR3 contains 18 residues. V lost 6 bases, J lost 5 bases, and 11 bases stayed unmatched. Germline V gene sequence: CDR1 LNHDA, CDR2 SQIVND (reference sequence). The CDR3 DNA reads TGTGCCAGTAGGGGACTAGCGGGAGATAACCGTTTAACCGGGGAGCTGTTTTTT. Its protein is CASRGLAGDNRLTGELFF.

This clonotype has a handful of counts. This sequence may be a read error, since a much larger clone differs from it by one base. This chain connects TRBV7-9 to TRBJ1-1; D is possibly TRBD1 (5 bases). Germline loops: CDR1 SEHNR, CDR2 FQNEAQ (reference sequence). The V end lost 1 base, the J end lost 4 bases, and 7 bases lay between the germline ends. The CDR3 has 13 residues. The DNA for the CDR3 is TGTGCCAGCAGCTTAGGAGGGGCCACTGAAGCTTTCTTT. Translating it yields CASSLGGATEAFF. Full variable domain (rest looked up from reference TRBV7-9 and TRBJ1-1): DTGVSQNPRHKITKRGQNVTFRCDPISEHNRLYWYRQTLGQGPEFLTYFQNEAQLEKSRLLSDRFSAERPKGSFSTLEIQRTEQGDSAMYLCASSLGGATEAFFGQGTRLTVV.

In its sample, this clonotype was seen many times. The rearrangement links TRBV7-2 to TRBJ2-3; 8 bases line up with TRBD2. This CDR3 contains 15 residues. With 5 bases clipped from V and 0 bases from J, the junction kept 4 bases outside the gene matches. Per the germline V gene, CDR1 is SGHTA and CDR2 is FQGNSA. The CDR3 spells CASSRSSGSTDTQYF. The CDR3 DNA follows: TGTGCCAGCAGCCGTTCTAGCGGGAGCACAGATACGCAGTATTTT. Variable domain in full (rest from reference TRBV7-2 and TRBJ2-3): GAGVSQSPSNKVTEKGKDVELRCDPISGHTALYWYRQSLGQGLEFLIYFQGNSAPDKSGLPSDRFSAERTGGSVSTLTIQRTQQEDSAVYLCASSRSSGSTDTQYFGPGTRLTVL.

The chain combines TRBV20-1 with TRBJ2-5; D might be TRBD1 (5 bases). Germline lookup yields CDR1 DFQATT and CDR2 SNEGSKA (reference sequence). CDR3 length: 16 amino acids. V lost 1 base, J lost 0 bases, and 15 bases lay in between. CDR3 sequence (DNA): TGCAGTGCTAGAGCCCAAGCTAGGGGTTACCAAGAGACCCAGTACTTC. It codes for CSARAQARGYQETQYF.

This rearrangement joins TRBV11-3 to TRBJ2-1; 10 bases fit TRBD2. The CDR3 length is 13 residues. Trimming at V came to 9 bases and at J to 4 bases, leaving 3 bases not matched to a gene. From germline, CDR1 is SGHNT and CDR2 YENEEA. The CDR3, as DNA: TGTGCCAGTGGACTAGCGGCGTACAATGAGCAGTTCTTC. Its protein product is CASGLAAYNEQFF.

The genes are TRBV14 and TRBJ1-1; 8 nucleotides align to TRBD1. There are 19 residues in the CDR3. CDR1 is SGHDN and CDR2 is FVKESK in the germline V gene. Losses at the gene ends were 0 bases for V and 0 bases for J; bases not matched to a gene: 12. CDR3 sequence (DNA): TGTGCCAGCAGCCAAGATCTTCCCGGACAGGGAAAGGTGAACACTGAAGCTTTCTTT. Translating gives CASSQDLPGQGKVNTEAFF.

This clonotype was counted many times. The gene calls are TRBV7-2 and TRBJ1-5; 7 bases are a match to TRBD1. This CDR3 is 16 amino acids long. V was pared by 2 bases and J by 6 bases, with 10 bases of the junction left unmatched. Per germline, CDR1 SGHTA and CDR2 FQGNSA. DNA for the CDR3: TGTGCCAGCAGCTTAACAGGGGCATATTCGGTTCAGCCCCAGCATTTT. Amino acid sequence: CASSLTGAYSVQPQHF.

This clonotype has ten or more counts. J is TRBJ1-1 and V is TRBV12-3 or TRBV12-4; possibly TRBD1 for D (6 bases). Trimming cost V 6 bases and J 2 bases, with 13 bases left between them. This CDR3 spans 14 amino acids. The CDR3 reads CASRIGTPNTEAFF. As DNA, the CDR3 is TGTGCCAGCAGAATAGGGACACCCAACACTGAAGCTTTCTTT.

This clonotype was counted a single time. The CDR3 is CSAQTGPTYEQYF. CDR3 sequence (DNA): TGCAGTGCCCAGACAGGGCCCACCTACGAGCAGTACTTC. V and J are TRBV20-1 and TRBJ2-7, with TRBD1 matching 7 bases. The germline V gene encodes CDR1 DFQATT and CDR2 SNEGSKA (reference sequence). This CDR3 contains 13 residues. J gave up 2 bases and V 6 bases, and 7 bases lay outside the gene matches.

This clonotype was detected ten times or more. V gene TRBV7-2 combines with J gene TRBJ2-6; TRBD2 is a possible D gene (6 bases). V was shortened by 4 bases and J by 3 bases, with 10 bases between the two germline ends. The CDR3 totals 15 residues. Germline V gene lookup returns CDR1 SGHTA and CDR2 FQGNSA. The CDR3 nucleotides read TGTGCCAGCAGCTCCACTAGCAGTGGGGCCAACGTCCTGACTTTC. Protein: CASSSTSSGANVLTF. The full variable domain, with the rest looked up from reference TRBV7-2 and TRBJ2-6, is GAGVSQSPSNKVTEKGKDVELRCDPISGHTALYWYRQSLGQGLEFLIYFQGNSAPDKSGLPSDRFSAERTGGSVSTLTIQRTQQEDSAVYLCASSSTSSGANVLTFGAGSRLTVL.

This chain connects TRBV28 to TRBJ2-1; D remains ambiguous. V lost 2 bases, J lost 3 bases, and 11 bases lay in between. Per the germline V gene, CDR1 is MDHEN and CDR2 is SYDVKM. The CDR3 totals 15 residues. This CDR3 reads CASSLVGDLYNEQFF. The CDR3 bases are TGTGCCAGCAGTTTAGTGGGCGACCTCTACAATGAGCAGTTCTTC.

The chain uses TRBV20-1 and TRBJ2-1, with TRBD2 matching 9 bases. The CDR3 length is 15 residues. J lost 5 bases, V lost 5 bases, and 10 bases had no gene match. Germline CDR1 reads DFQATT; CDR2 reads SNEGSKA (reference sequence). This chain's CDR3 is CSAELGGRANNEQFF. The CDR3 nucleotides read TGCAGTGCTGAGCTGGGCGGGAGGGCCAACAATGAGCAGTTCTTC.

The table lists this clonotype with many counts. The chain has TRBV28 and TRBJ1-2; a possible D gene is TRBD1 (5 bases). V lost 3 bases and J 6 bases, leaving 14 bases between the germline ends. This CDR3 has 14 amino acids. Germline V gene data show CDR1 as MDHEN and CDR2 as SYDVKM. The chain's CDR3 is CASSFQGYTNGYTF. CDR3 in DNA: TGTGCCAGCAGTTTCCAGGGCTACACTAATGGCTACACCTTC.

The rearrangement uses TRBV7-3 and TRBJ2-1, with 8 nucleotides matching TRBD2. The CDR3 contains 15 residues. J lost 7 bases, V lost 3 bases, and 8 bases had no gene match. The germline V gene has CDR1 SGHTA and CDR2 FQGTGA. The CDR3 reads CASSLTSVGKNEQFF. The CDR3 coding sequence is TGTGCCAGCAGCTTGACTAGCGTAGGTAAAAATGAGCAGTTCTTC.

This clonotype was seen at least ten times. The V call is TRBV7-6, the J call TRBJ2-3; D not certain. Germline CDR1 and CDR2: SGHVS and FNYEAQ. CDR3 length: 15 residues. V shed 5 bases and J shed 0 bases, with 12 bases lying between them. CDR3 amino acids: CASSPLTLSTDTQYF. The CDR3 DNA reads TGTGCCAGCAGCCCCTTGACTCTCAGCACAGATACGCAGTATTTT.